The sequence of this T cell receptor (beta chain) was determined in a study of blood T cells in healthy people across ages. Alongside a J-beta primer mix, a sample-barcoded 5' primer served in a second PCR lasting about 7 to 11 cycles. Using its own MiXCR run on the 5' RACE reads, TCRdb lists one record per CDR3 protein. This table holds some 1,000,000 distinct CDR3 sequences, approximately 26% found once. The CDR3 has 14 residues. J gave up 6 bases and V 0 bases, and 2 bases lay outside the gene matches. Looked up from germline, CDR1 is LGHNA and CDR2 is YSLEER. A further study also used this sample, focusing on T cells of mothers and their children.

Sequencing was carried out using blood. The receptor's source is a girl aged 2-10 years in good health. The V and J genes are TRBV4-3 and TRBJ2-3; 8 bases are a match to TRBD1. The CDR3 DNA follows: TGCGCCAGCAGCCAAGAGACAGGGGAGGATACGCAGTATTTT. Translated: CASSQETGEDTQYF.